The 26 T cell receptor beta chains given below trace back to one sample, sequenced in a study of Graves' ophthalmopathy and Graves' hyperthyroidism. CDR3 regions of TCR beta were amplified from RNA transcripts. The workflow started with a first-round RT-PCR run with HTBI primers and then moved on to a second-round multiplex PCR. TCRdb processed the multiplex PCR reads anew with MiXCR; each CDR3 protein has one entry. The sample has under 800,000 distinct CDR3 sequences; 20% to 25% are singletons. Input material: peripheral blood. These TCRs come from a woman aged 18-29 years with stable Graves' hyperthyroidism. Some clones in this sample may be carry-over from other donors' samples.

This clonotype came up many times. The chain is built from TRBV6-1 and TRBJ1-3; D perhaps matches TRBD1 (6 bases). This CDR3 is built from 19 residues. V lost 4 bases to trimming and J lost 0 bases, with 22 bases between them. Per the germline V gene, CDR1 is MNHNS and CDR2 is SASEGT. The chain's CDR3 is CASSGAGYRARGSGNTIYF. The CDR3 nucleotides read TGTGCCAGCAGTGGAGCGGGGTACAGGGCCAGGGGCTCTGGAAACACCATATATTTT.

The chain employs TRBV3-1 and TRBJ2-2; tentatively, D is TRBD2 (5 bases). Germline CDR1 and CDR2: LGHDT and YNNKEL (reference sequence). Trimming pared 1 base from V and 4 bases from J, leaving 10 bases between. The CDR3 contains 15 residues. The CDR3 sequence: CASSQGWEITGELFF. DNA of the CDR3: TGTGCCAGCAGCCAAGGGTGGGAGATCACCGGGGAGCTGTTTTTT.

This clonotype was recorded a few times. This sequence joins TRBV6-2 or TRBV6-3 and TRBJ1-1, with no clear D. V gave up 2 bases and J gave up 1 base, with 14 bases separating them. Germline CDR1 is MNHEY and CDR2 is SVGEGT. The CDR3 is 16 residues long. The CDR3 loop reads CASSYPSGRPNTEAFF. Written as DNA, the CDR3 is TGTGCCAGCAGTTACCCGTCCGGGCGGCCGAACACTGAAGCTTTCTTT.

The CDR3, as DNA: TGTGCCAGCAGTGAATACCCAGGGGGCGAAGCTTTCTTT. Translation gives CASSEYPGGEAFF. V usage is TRBV6-1 and J usage is TRBJ1-1; 8 nucleotides match TRBD1. J was trimmed by 8 bases and V by 2 bases; bases with no gene match: 4. This CDR3 has 13 amino acids. Germline values: CDR1 MNHNS, CDR2 SASEGT.

This clonotype was detected only a few times. The chain has TRBV3-1 and TRBJ1-1, with D possibly being TRBD1 (5 bases). Per germline, CDR1 LGHDT and CDR2 YNNKEL (reference sequence). The CDR3 has 14 residues. V lost 3 bases and J 4 bases, leaving 12 bases between the germline ends. Here the CDR3 reads CASSQGVLTTEAFF. The CDR3 region has the DNA TGTGCCAGCAGCCAGGGGGTCCTGACCACTGAAGCTTTCTTT.

This clonotype was seen at least ten times. The chain employs TRBV12-3 or TRBV12-4 and TRBJ1-1; D unclear. CDR3 size: 11 residues. Trimming removed 9 bases from V and 11 bases from J, with 16 bases in between. The CDR3 region has the DNA TGTGCCAGTTCCCGTGAGGGCAGGGCTTTCTTT. Its protein is CASSREGRAFF.

Ten or more counts support this clonotype. This chain connects TRBV5-1 to TRBJ1-1; TRBD1 might be the D (5 bases). Germline V lookup: CDR1 SGHRS, CDR2 YFSETQ. The germline V and J ends were trimmed by 0 bases and 0 bases, with 15 bases remaining between them. This CDR3 is built from 17 residues. CDR3 in amino acids: CASSLGDSSIMNTEAFF. The CDR3 DNA reads TGCGCCAGCAGCTTGGGCGACAGCTCGATTATGAACACTGAAGCTTTCTTT.

There are a few counts of this clonotype. The chain combines TRBV30 with TRBJ1-5; maybe TRBD1 (6 bases). V shed 2 bases and J shed 6 bases, with 11 bases lying between them. Per germline, CDR1 GTSNPN and CDR2 SVGIG (reference sequence). This CDR3 has 13 amino acids. The CDR3 nucleotides are TGTGCCTGGAGTTCGGGGGCGGCTCAGCCCCAGCATTTT. Translating gives CAWSSGAAQPQHF.

CDR3: CAWGGADTEAFF. Written as DNA, the CDR3 is TGTGCCTGGGGAGGGGCGGACACTGAAGCTTTCTTT. This chain links TRBV30 with TRBJ1-1; weak D call: TRBD1 (5 bases). Germline CDR1 reads GTSNPN; CDR2 reads SVGIG (reference sequence). The V end lost 5 bases, the J end lost 3 bases, and 10 bases lay between the germline ends. There are 12 residues in the CDR3.

This clonotype appeared many times. The CDR3 bases are TGTGCCAGCACGGGGACAGGGGTTGGTCAGCCCCAGCATTTT. Residues: CASTGTGVGQPQHF. This sequence joins TRBV12-3 or TRBV12-4 and TRBJ1-5; 10 bases are a match to TRBD1. The CDR3 consists of 14 residues. V lost 7 bases and J lost 6; bases outside the gene matches: 6.

The V call is TRBV6-1, the J call TRBJ1-1; 7 bases align to TRBD1. Trimming at V came to 7 bases and at J to 5 bases, leaving 7 bases not matched to a gene. The CDR3 runs 13 residues. Germline values: CDR1 MNHNS, CDR2 SASEGT. CDR3 protein: CASTTNRGTEAFF. CDR3 DNA sequence: TGTGCCAGCACCACTAACAGGGGAACTGAAGCTTTCTTT.

This clonotype was picked up many times. The chain recombines TRBV20-1 with TRBJ1-2, with D unresolved. The V and J ends lost 3 bases and 6 bases respectively, with 17 bases between them. CDR1 and CDR2 from the germline V gene are DFQATT and SNEGSKA (reference sequence). The CDR3 extends over 14 amino acids. CDR3 nucleotides: TGCAGTGCTAGTGATTTGACGGTGCCTCATGGCTACACCTTC. Encoded protein: CSASDLTVPHGYTF.

This clonotype was recorded many times. The V and J genes are TRBV27 and TRBJ1-5; D is undetermined. This CDR3 has 13 amino acids. CDR1 and CDR2 from the germline V gene are MNHEY and SMNVEV (reference sequence). V was shortened by 1 base and J by 5 bases, with 6 bases between the two germline ends. The CDR3 sequence is CASSLYGDQPQHF. For the CDR3, the DNA is TGTGCCAGCAGTTTATACGGAGATCAGCCCCAGCATTTT.

The table lists this clonotype with many counts. This chain connects TRBV6-1 to TRBJ2-7, with a possible D match to TRBD2 (5 bases). V lost 1 base and J lost 2, with 15 bases in between. There are 16 residues in the CDR3. The germline gives CDR1 MNHNS, CDR2 SASEGT. CDR3 loop: CASSEGTGILAYEQYF. The CDR3 DNA sequence: TGTGCCAGCAGTGAAGGCACCGGGATCCTTGCCTACGAGCAGTACTTC.

This clonotype was observed a single time. The V gene is TRBV11-1, the J gene TRBJ2-2; 12 nucleotides agree with TRBD2. Germline assignment: CDR1 SGHAT and CDR2 FQDESV (reference sequence). The CDR3 is made up of 19 amino acids. V trimming: 5 bases; J trimming: 8 bases; junction bases outside the gene matches: 18. This chain's CDR3 is CASSPTTPLAGGTKGELFF. The CDR3 DNA is TGTGCCAGCAGCCCCACCACCCCTCTAGCGGGAGGGACTAAGGGGGAGCTGTTTTTT.

Regarding this clonotype: A read error may be the cause here, since a much bigger clone is one base away. This chain uses TRBV28 with TRBJ1-1; D is unclear. Germline-derived CDR1 and CDR2 are MDHEN and SYDVKM. CDR3 size: 12 residues. Trimming removed 5 bases from V and 7 bases from J, with 11 bases in between. The CDR3 DNA sequence: TGTGCCAGCAGTCCGGACCTACTTGAAGCTTTCTTT. This gives the protein CASSPDLLEAFF.

This clonotype has at least ten counts. V gene TRBV27 combines with J gene TRBJ2-5; D is unresolved. The CDR3 is 15 residues long. In germline, CDR1 is MNHEY, CDR2 SMNVEV (reference sequence). V dropped 6 bases and J dropped 0 bases, with 14 bases sitting between them. CDR3 amino acids: CASSPGLEYQETQYF. CDR3 nucleotide sequence: TGTGCCAGCAGCCCCGGCCTGGAGTACCAAGAGACCCAGTACTTC.

This clonotype was found a few times. V and J are TRBV19 and TRBJ1-1; unclear D gene. This CDR3 has 13 residues. Trimming took off 4 bases at V and 0 bases at J, with 6 bases between the two ends. CDR1 LNHDA and CDR2 SQIVND come from the germline V gene (reference sequence). This CDR3 is CASSNGMNTEAFF. CDR3 DNA sequence: TGTGCCAGTAGTAACGGGATGAACACTGAAGCTTTCTTT.

Ten or more counts support this clonotype. The rearrangement links TRBV11-2 to TRBJ2-5; 14 nucleotides align to TRBD2. This CDR3 contains 17 residues. Trimming at V came to 5 bases and at J to 5 bases, leaving 10 bases not matched to a gene. Germline V lookup: CDR1 SGHAT, CDR2 FQNNGV. As DNA, the CDR3 is TGTGCCAGCAGCCCCGGACTAGCGGGAGGATCTAGTGAGACCCAGTACTTC. Translated: CASSPGLAGGSSETQYF. Variable domain in full (rest from reference TRBV11-2 and TRBJ2-5): EAGVAQSPRYKIIEKRQSVAFWCNPISGHATLYWYQQILGQGPKLLIQFQNNGVVDDSQLPKDRFSAERLKGVDSTLKIQPAKLEDSAVYLCASSPGLAGGSSETQYFGPGTRLLVL.

This clonotype came up many times. V is TRBV6-1 and J is TRBJ1-2; no firm D call. This CDR3 is 15 amino acids long. The ends were cut back, 8 bases at V and 8 bases at J, with 24 bases in the middle. Germline V gives CDR1 MNHNS, CDR2 SASEGT. DNA for the CDR3: TGTGCCAGCTTGGGCGTGGCCCGCCAGGCCGCAGGCTACACCTTC. It yields the protein CASLGVARQAAGYTF.

This clonotype was recorded at least ten times. The rearrangement links TRBV24-1 to TRBJ2-2; D might be TRBD2 (5 bases). V was clipped by 3 bases and J by 6 bases, with 19 bases between them. Germline CDR1 reads KGHDR; CDR2 reads SFDVKD. The CDR3 totals 17 residues. DNA for the CDR3: TGTGCCACCAGTGATGGCCGAGGATCCGAGAGGGCCGGGGAGCTGTTTTTT. Translated, it gives CATSDGRGSERAGELFF.

This clonotype appeared many times. The chain combines TRBV10-3 with TRBJ1-6; possibly TRBD1 for D (6 bases). Germline-derived CDR1 and CDR2 are ENHRY and SYGVKD. The CDR3 length is 12 residues. Trimming cost V 9 bases and J 5 bases, with 8 bases left between them. The CDR3 nucleotides read TGTGCCATGTCAGGGGATAATTCACCCCTCCACTTT. Its translation is CAMSGDNSPLHF.

Comment on this clonotype: No conserved phenylalanine or tryptophan ends this CDR3, so it is likely a read error. Written as DNA, the CDR3 is TGCGCCAGCAGCTTGCAGTTGGTAAACACCGAAGCTTTCGTT. This gives the protein CASSLQLVNTEAFV. The V call is TRBV5-1, the J call TRBJ1-1; D unresolved. Germline lookup yields CDR1 SGHRS and CDR2 YFSETQ. This CDR3 is built from 14 residues.

As for this clonotype: A much larger clone differs by one base, so this may be a read error. The CDR3 does not close with the conserved phenylalanine or tryptophan, likely indicating a read error. J is TRBJ1-4 and V is TRBV28; D gene ambiguous. This CDR3 region has 14 residues. Per the germline V gene, CDR1 is MDHEN and CDR2 is SYDVKM. Trimming removed 6 bases from V and 2 bases from J, with 10 bases in between. The CDR3 nucleotides are TGTGCCAGCAGCCTGGACGGCACTAATGAAAAACTGTTTTTA. Encoded protein: CASSLDGTNEKLFL.

J is TRBJ2-5 and V is TRBV5-1, with 8 bases fitting TRBD2. Trimming cost V 4 bases and J 2 bases; bases outside gene matches: 1. The V gene's germline CDR1 is SGHRS and CDR2 YFSETQ. The CDR3 has 13 residues. CDR3 residues: CASSIAGQETQYF. The CDR3 region has the DNA TGCGCCAGCAGCATAGCGGGGCAAGAGACCCAGTACTTC. The whole variable domain, filled in from reference TRBV5-1 and TRBJ2-5, reads KAGVTQTPRYLIKTRGQQVTLSCSPISGHRSVSWYQQTPGQGLQFLFEYFSETQRNKGNFPGRFSGRQFSNSRSEMNVSTLELGDSALYLCASSIAGQETQYFGPGTRLLVL.

The sample holds a few counts of this clonotype. The chain couples TRBV11-2 to TRBJ2-5, with D tentatively TRBD2 (5 bases). Trimming left V 1 base short and J 7 bases short, with 19 bases between. This CDR3 is 16 amino acids long. CDR1 SGHAT and CDR2 FQNNGV come from the germline V gene. The CDR3 region has the DNA TGTGCCAGCAGCTTAGTCGGTCTGATGAACCGGGGGACCCAGTACTTC. Translation: CASSLVGLMNRGTQYF.